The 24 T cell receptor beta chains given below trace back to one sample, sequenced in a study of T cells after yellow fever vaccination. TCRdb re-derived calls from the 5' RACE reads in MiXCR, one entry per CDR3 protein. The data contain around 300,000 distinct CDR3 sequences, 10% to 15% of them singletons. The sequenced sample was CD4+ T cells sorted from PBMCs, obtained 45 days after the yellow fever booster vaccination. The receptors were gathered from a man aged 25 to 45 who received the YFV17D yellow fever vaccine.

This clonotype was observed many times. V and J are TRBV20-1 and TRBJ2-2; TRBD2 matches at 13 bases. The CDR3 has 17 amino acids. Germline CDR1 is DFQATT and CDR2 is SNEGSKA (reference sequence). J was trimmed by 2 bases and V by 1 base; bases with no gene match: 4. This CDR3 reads CSARGGGLAGNTGELFF. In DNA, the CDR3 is TGCAGTGCTAGAGGAGGGGGACTAGCGGGAAACACCGGGGAGCTGTTTTTT.

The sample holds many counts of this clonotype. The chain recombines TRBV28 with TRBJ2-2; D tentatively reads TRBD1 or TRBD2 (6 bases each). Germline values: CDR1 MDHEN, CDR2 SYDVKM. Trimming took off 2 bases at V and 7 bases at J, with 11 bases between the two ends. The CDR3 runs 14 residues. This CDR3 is CASSLGGQGGELFF. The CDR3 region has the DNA TGTGCCAGCAGTTTAGGGGGGCAAGGCGGGGAGCTGTTTTTT. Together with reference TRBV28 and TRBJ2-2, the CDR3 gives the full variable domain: DVKVTQSSRYLVKRTGEKVFLECVQDMDHENMFWYRQDPGLGLRLIYFSYDVKMKEKGDIPEGYSVSREKKERFSLILESASTNQTSMYLCASSLGGQGGELFFGEGSRLTVL.

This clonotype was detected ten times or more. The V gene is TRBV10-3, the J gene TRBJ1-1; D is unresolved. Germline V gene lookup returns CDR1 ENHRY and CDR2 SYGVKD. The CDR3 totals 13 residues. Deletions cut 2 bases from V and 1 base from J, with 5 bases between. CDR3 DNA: TGTGCCATCAGTGAGGGGAAGAACACTGAAGCTTTCTTT. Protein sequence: CAISEGKNTEAFF.

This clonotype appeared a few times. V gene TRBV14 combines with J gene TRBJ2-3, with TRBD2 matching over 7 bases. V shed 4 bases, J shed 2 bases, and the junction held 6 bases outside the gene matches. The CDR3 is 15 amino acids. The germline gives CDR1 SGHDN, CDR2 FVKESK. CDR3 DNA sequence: TGTGCCAGCAGCCCCTCGGCGGGGGTCACAGATACGCAGTATTTT. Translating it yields CASSPSAGVTDTQYF.

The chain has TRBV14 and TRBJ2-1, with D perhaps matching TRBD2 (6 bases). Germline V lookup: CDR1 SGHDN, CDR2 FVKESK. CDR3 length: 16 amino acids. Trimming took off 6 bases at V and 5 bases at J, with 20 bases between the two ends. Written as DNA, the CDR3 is TGTGCCAGCAGTCTGCTAGCGTCGCGGGGACACAATGAGCAGTTCTTC. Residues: CASSLLASRGHNEQFF.

The CDR3 sequence: CSARLGGGQETQYF. The CDR3, as DNA: TGCAGTGCTAGGCTCGGGGGAGGCCAAGAGACCCAGTACTTC. V and J are TRBV20-1 and TRBJ2-5; perhaps TRBD2 as D (6 bases). Looked up from germline, CDR1 is DFQATT and CDR2 is SNEGSKA (reference sequence). The V gene lost 3 bases and the J gene lost 1 base, with 12 bases spanning the gap. This CDR3 spans 14 amino acids.

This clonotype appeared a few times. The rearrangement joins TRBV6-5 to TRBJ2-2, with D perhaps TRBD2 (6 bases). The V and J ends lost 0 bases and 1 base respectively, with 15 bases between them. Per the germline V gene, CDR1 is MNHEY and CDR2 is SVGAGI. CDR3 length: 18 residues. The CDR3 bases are TGTGCCAGCAGTTACTCGAGGACGACCGGGAGGAACACCGGGGAGCTGTTTTTT. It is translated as CASSYSRTTGRNTGELFF.

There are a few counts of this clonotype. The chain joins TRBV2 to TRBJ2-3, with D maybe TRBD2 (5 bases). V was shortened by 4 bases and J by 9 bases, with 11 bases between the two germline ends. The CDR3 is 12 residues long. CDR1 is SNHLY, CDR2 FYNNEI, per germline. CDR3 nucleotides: TGTGCCAGCAGTGGCGGCGGGCGGACGCAGTATTTT. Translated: CASSGGGRTQYF.

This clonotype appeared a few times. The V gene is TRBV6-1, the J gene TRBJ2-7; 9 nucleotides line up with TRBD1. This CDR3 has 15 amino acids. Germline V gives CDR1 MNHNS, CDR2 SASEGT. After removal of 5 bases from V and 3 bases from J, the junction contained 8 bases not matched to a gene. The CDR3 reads CASSIAGTGNYEQYF. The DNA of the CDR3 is TGTGCCAGCAGTATAGCCGGGACAGGGAACTACGAGCAGTACTTC.

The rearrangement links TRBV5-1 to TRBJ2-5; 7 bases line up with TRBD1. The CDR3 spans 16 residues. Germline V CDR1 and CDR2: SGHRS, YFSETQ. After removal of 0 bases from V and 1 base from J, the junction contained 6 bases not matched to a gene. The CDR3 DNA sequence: TGCGCCAGCAGCTTGGGGGCCAGGGGGTTCCAAGAGACCCAGTACTTC. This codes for CASSLGARGFQETQYF.

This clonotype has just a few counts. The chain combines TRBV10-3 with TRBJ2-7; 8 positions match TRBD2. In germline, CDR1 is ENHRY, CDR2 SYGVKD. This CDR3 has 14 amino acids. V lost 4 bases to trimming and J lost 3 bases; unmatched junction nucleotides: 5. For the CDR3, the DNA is TGTGCCATCAGTGCAGGGACTAGGGTCTACGAGCAGTACTTC. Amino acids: CAISAGTRVYEQYF.

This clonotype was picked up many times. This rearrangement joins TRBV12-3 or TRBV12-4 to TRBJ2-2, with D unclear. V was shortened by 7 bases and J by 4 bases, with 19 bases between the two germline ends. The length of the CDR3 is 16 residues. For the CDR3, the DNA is TGTGCCAGCACCCCCCAACCGGGTTTGAGCACCGGGGAGCTGTTTTTT. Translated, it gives CASTPQPGLSTGELFF.

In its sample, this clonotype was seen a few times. CDR3 coding DNA: TGCGCCAGCAGCTTGGAGGGGAGCGACAATGAGCAGTTCTTC. Amino acid sequence: CASSLEGSDNEQFF. The J gene is TRBJ2-1, the V gene TRBV5-1; D may correspond to TRBD1 or TRBD2 (5 bases each). In germline, CDR1 is SGHRS, CDR2 YFSETQ. V lost 0 bases, J lost 5 bases, and 9 bases lay in between. There are 14 residues in the CDR3.

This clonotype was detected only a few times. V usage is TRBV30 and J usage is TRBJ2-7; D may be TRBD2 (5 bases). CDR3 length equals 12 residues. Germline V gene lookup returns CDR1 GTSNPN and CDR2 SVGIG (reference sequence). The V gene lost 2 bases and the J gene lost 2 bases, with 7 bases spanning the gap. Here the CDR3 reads CAWSLRAYEQYF. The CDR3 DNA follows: TGTGCCTGGAGTCTGCGGGCCTACGAGCAGTACTTC.

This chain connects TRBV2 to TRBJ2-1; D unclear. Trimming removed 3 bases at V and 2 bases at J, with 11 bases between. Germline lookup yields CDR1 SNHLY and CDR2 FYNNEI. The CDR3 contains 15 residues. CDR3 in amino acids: CASSDNSWAYNEQFF. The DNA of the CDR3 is TGTGCCAGCAGTGATAATAGTTGGGCCTACAATGAGCAGTTCTTC.

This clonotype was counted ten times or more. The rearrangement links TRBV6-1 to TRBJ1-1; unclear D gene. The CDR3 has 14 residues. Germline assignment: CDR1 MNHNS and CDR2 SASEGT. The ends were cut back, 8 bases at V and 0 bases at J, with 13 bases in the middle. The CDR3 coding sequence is TGTGCCAGCGTAAAACCTGGGCTGAACACTGAAGCTTTCTTT. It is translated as CASVKPGLNTEAFF.

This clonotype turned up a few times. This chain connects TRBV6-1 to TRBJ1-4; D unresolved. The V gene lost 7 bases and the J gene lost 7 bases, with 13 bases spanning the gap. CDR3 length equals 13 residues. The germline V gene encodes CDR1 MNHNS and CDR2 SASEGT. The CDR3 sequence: CASKSGSREKLFF. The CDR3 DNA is TGTGCCAGCAAGTCGGGCTCACGTGAAAAACTGTTTTTT.

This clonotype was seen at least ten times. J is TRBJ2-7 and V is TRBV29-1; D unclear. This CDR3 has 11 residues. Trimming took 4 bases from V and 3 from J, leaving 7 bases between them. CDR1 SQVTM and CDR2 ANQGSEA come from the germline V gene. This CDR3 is CSVVGSYEQYF. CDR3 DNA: TGCAGCGTTGTGGGCAGCTACGAGCAGTACTTC.

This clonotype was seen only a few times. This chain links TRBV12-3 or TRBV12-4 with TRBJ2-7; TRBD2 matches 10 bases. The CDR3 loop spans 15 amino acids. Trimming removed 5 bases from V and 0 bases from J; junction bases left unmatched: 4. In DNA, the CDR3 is TGTGCCAGCAGTGGACTAGCGGTCGCCTCCTACGAGCAGTACTTC. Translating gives CASSGLAVASYEQYF.

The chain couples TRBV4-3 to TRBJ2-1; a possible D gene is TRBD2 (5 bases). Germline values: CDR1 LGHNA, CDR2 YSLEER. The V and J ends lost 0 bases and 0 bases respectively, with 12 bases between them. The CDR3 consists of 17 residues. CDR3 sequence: CASSQETSGSSYNEQFF. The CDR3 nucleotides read TGCGCCAGCAGCCAAGAAACGAGCGGTAGCTCCTACAATGAGCAGTTCTTC.

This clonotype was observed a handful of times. CDR3 loop: CASSPLLRTSSSDTQYF. DNA for the CDR3: TGCGCCAGCAGCCCCCTACTACGGACTAGCAGCTCGGATACGCAGTATTTT. The V gene is TRBV5-1, the J gene TRBJ2-3; 8 positions agree with TRBD2. V dropped 4 bases and J dropped 6; count of bases not matched to a gene: 16. The germline V gene encodes CDR1 SGHRS and CDR2 YFSETQ. The CDR3 spans 17 residues.

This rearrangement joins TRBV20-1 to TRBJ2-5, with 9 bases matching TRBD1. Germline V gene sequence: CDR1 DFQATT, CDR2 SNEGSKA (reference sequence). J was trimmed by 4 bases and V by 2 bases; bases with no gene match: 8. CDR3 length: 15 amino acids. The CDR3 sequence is CSARQPQGAGETQYF. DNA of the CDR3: TGCAGTGCTAGACAGCCACAGGGGGCGGGAGAGACCCAGTACTTC.

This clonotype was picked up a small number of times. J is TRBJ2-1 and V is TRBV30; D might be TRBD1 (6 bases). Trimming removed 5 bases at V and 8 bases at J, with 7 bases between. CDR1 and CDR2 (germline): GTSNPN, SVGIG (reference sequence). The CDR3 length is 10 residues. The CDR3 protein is CAWGGHEQFF. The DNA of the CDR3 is TGTGCCTGGGGGGGCCATGAGCAGTTCTTC.

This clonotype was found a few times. CDR3 loop: CASSLIPDANSPLHF. The CDR3 DNA is TGTGCCAGCAGTTTGATCCCCGACGCTAATTCACCCCTCCACTTT. The chain combines TRBV12-3 or TRBV12-4 with TRBJ1-6; D remains unclear. The CDR3 consists of 15 residues. The V end lost 3 bases, the J end lost 6 bases, and 12 bases lay between the germline ends.